This note documents a single T cell receptor (beta chain) sequence. The data derive from a study of blood T cell repertoires in COVID-19. About the study: Collection of acute and convalescent COVID-19 samples took place in the United States, Italy and Spain.

In the original workflow: Nucleated cell counts were estimated from reference gene primer amplification. Using immunoSEQ multiplex PCR, the repertoire was profiled, and TCRdb retains in-frame clones only, with some absent. The DNA gave D and trimming, while V, J and clone size come from that table. Here the sample spans a few hundred thousand clones, approximately 89% being singletons. Germline V CDR1 and CDR2: SGHTA, FQGNSA. The CDR3 has 14 residues. The ends were cut back, 5 bases at V and 3 bases at J, with 11 bases in the middle. The genes are TRBV7-2 and TRBJ1-5, with TRBD1 as a possible D gene (6 bases). Sequenced input: peripheral blood. The clonotype originates from a woman in her sixties or seventies with acute or convalescent COVID-19. The chain's CDR3 is CASSPDSVNQPQHF. The CDR3 nucleotides read TGTGCCAGCAGCCCGGACAGCGTCAATCAGCCCCAGCATTTT.